A selection of T cell receptor beta chains follows, all from one sample in a study of blood T cell repertoires in COVID-19. Sequencing used immunoSEQ multiplex PCR; TCRdb keeps in-frame clones, though not all of them. The sample records over 120,000 clones, around 85% being singletons. Source material: peripheral blood. The receptors here all came from an elderly woman with acute or convalescent COVID-19. CDR3s include the opening cysteine and the closing phenylalanine or tryptophan. The D gene is left open where the match is weak.

>TRBV6-5|13|TRBJ2-3|-
CASSYLPSDTQYF
>TRBV6-2/TRBV6-3|16|TRBJ2-3|-
CASSYSKGTRGDTQYF
>TRBV3-1/TRBV3-2|16|TRBJ1-1|-
CASSLREAGMNTEAFF
>TRBV28|16|TRBJ1-1|TRBD1
CASSFQQGASPTEAFF
>TRBV5-5|16|TRBJ2-5|-
CASSFSPRQHQETQYF
>TRBV19|13|TRBJ1-2|-
CASSITADYGYTF
>TRBV27|14|TRBJ1-1|TRBD1
CASSSRDRVMQAFF
>TRBV14|17|TRBJ2-3|TRBD2
CASSQRASGGVSDTQYF
>TRBV9|12|TRBJ1-1|-
CASSVVTEEAFF
>TRBV25-1|14|TRBJ1-5|-
CASTRGGSNQPQHF
>TRBV7-9|13|TRBJ1-1|TRBD1
CASSPQGRTEAFF
>TRBV9|12|TRBJ1-1|TRBD1
CASSGQQGTAFF
>TRBV5-1|14|TRBJ1-2|TRBD1
CASSAGQGANGYTF
>TRBV4-3|16|TRBJ1-4|TRBD1
CASSPGTGEFGEKLFF
>TRBV12-3/TRBV12-4|13|TRBJ1-1|TRBD1
CASSRDGTAEAFF
>TRBV5-4|16|TRBJ1-2|TRBD1
CASSFPYQGEDYGYTF
>TRBV29-1|13|TRBJ2-7|-
CSVVKLRSYEQYF
>TRBV3-1/TRBV3-2|16|TRBJ2-2|-
CASSQRVRVAFEELFF
>TRBV19|15|TRBJ1-5|-
CASTERAIGNQPQHF
>TRBV25-1|16|TRBJ2-5|TRBD2
CASSEPNSGGQETQYF
>TRBV7-8|15|TRBJ1-6|-
CASSLGSQGGSPLHF
>TRBV11-2|14|TRBJ1-1|-
CASSLDPGGTEAFF
>TRBV7-6|14|TRBJ1-4|-
CASSLESYNEKLFF
>TRBV10-2|15|TRBJ1-1|-
CASSEARVGDTEAFF
>TRBV4-1|15|TRBJ1-2|-
CASSPVVGGTYGYTF
>TRBV6-6|13|TRBJ1-1|TRBD1
CASSSTGGTEAFF
>TRBV4-1|16|TRBJ2-1|TRBD1
CASSQGLGQGYNEQFF
>TRBV6-5|14|TRBJ1-4|TRBD1
CASTPGQGSAKLFF
>TRBV20-1|14|TRBJ1-4|TRBD1
CSASGTGGGEKLFF
>TRBV6-5|13|TRBJ2-5|TRBD2
CASSSGLGETQYF
>TRBV19|14|TRBJ1-2|-
CASSPARVTYGYTF